This TCR beta chain was recorded in a study of metastatic and nonmetastatic thyroid tumors. The overall study: The comparison covered peripheral blood and tumor or nodule tissue in malignant and benign thyroid patients.

In this sample, this clone turned up many times. TCRdb re-clonotyped the PCR reads via MiXCR. The sample records tens of thousands of clones, about 17% being singletons. Each patient came to thyroid surgery without any prior treatment (of any kind). This CDR3 has 16 residues. With V trimmed by 5 bases and J by 2 bases, 9 bases remained unmatched. Germline V gene lookup returns CDR1 MNHNS and CDR2 SASEGT. The chain links TRBV6-1 to TRBJ2-3; 8 bases match TRBD1. The specimen sequenced was tumor tissue. This receptor was taken from a female donor with papillary thyroid cancer or a benign thyroid nodule (not recorded which). Some clones in this sample may be carry-over from other donors' samples. This CDR3 reads CASSNRRDRHTDTQYF. The CDR3 DNA reads TGTGCCAGCAGTAACCGCCGGGACAGGCACACAGATACGCAGTATTTT.